The 27 T cell receptor beta chains in this list originate from one sample, sequenced in a study of T cell responses to AZD1222 COVID-19 vaccine. Using immunoSEQ multiplex PCR, the repertoire was profiled, and TCRdb retains in-frame clones only, with some absent. The top ten clones hold about 1.9% of a sample with about 180,000 clones, about 90% of them seen once. Source: peripheral blood, taken 28 days after the second AZD1222 dose. All receptors derive from an adult who received the AZD1222 COVID-19 vaccine.

The chain links TRBV9 to TRBJ1-1, with 8 bases fitting TRBD1. The CDR3 totals 14 residues. The junction had 5 bases not matched to a gene; V was cut back by 1 base and J by 6 bases. Germline-derived CDR1 and CDR2 are SGDLS and YYNGEE. DNA for the CDR3: TGTGCCAGCAGCGTACTCCCACAGGGGGCTGAAGCTTTCTTT. It encodes CASSVLPQGAEAFF.

This clone has just one count. This sequence joins TRBV4-1 and TRBJ1-1, with D perhaps matching TRBD1 (5 bases). The germline V and J ends were trimmed by 5 bases and 5 bases, with 12 bases remaining between them. Germline CDR1 and CDR2: MGHRA and YSYEKL. The CDR3 consists of 13 residues. The CDR3 DNA is TGCGCCAGCAGCTCCAGGGAGGGGACTGAAGCTTTCTTT. Translated, it gives CASSSREGTEAFF.

The V call is TRBV5-4, the J call TRBJ2-7; D ambiguous. Trimming took off 0 bases at V and 1 base at J, with 11 bases between the two ends. CDR3 length equals 15 residues. Germline CDR1 reads SGHNT; CDR2 reads YYREEE (reference sequence). CDR3: CASSLDSGGSYEQYF. The CDR3 DNA is TGTGCCAGCAGCTTGGACTCTGGCGGTTCCTACGAGCAGTACTTC.

This sequence joins TRBV20-1 and TRBJ1-3; D remains ambiguous. The germline V and J ends were trimmed by 3 bases and 0 bases, with 12 bases remaining between them. The CDR3 runs 15 residues. Germline values: CDR1 DFQATT, CDR2 SNEGSKA (reference sequence). The CDR3 protein is CSASNRQISGNTIYF. CDR3 bases: TGCAGTGCTAGTAATAGGCAGATCTCTGGAAACACCATATATTTT.

V is TRBV18 and J is TRBJ1-1, with 9 bases that match TRBD1. The germline V gene has CDR1 KGHSH and CDR2 LQKENI. J lost 4 bases, V lost 6 bases, and 9 bases had no gene match. The CDR3 sequence is 15 residues long. CDR3 residues: CASSHGGTGFTEAFF. CDR3 bases: TGTGCCAGCTCCCACGGAGGGACAGGGTTCACTGAAGCTTTCTTT.

The chain couples TRBV7-3 to TRBJ1-2; TRBD1 aligns across 10 bases. The V gene end was trimmed by 4 bases and the J gene end by 6 bases; junction bases not matched to a gene: 11. The CDR3 extends over 16 amino acids. CDR1 and CDR2 from the germline V gene are SGHTA and FQGTGA. The CDR3 nucleotides are TGTGCCAGCAGCTCGGCGGGAGGACAGGGGGGTAATGGCTACACCTTC. Amino acids: CASSSAGGQGGNGYTF.

J is TRBJ1-5 and V is TRBV4-2; TRBD1 might be the D (5 bases). The CDR3 runs 17 residues. V lost 2 bases and J 0 bases, leaving 14 bases between the germline ends. Germline V lookup: CDR1 LGHNA, CDR2 YNFKEQ. CDR3 residues: CASSQQDGTYSNQPQHF. CDR3 in DNA: TGTGCCAGCAGCCAACAAGACGGGACGTATAGCAATCAGCCCCAGCATTTT.

The gene calls are TRBV6-4 and TRBJ2-3; TRBD2 aligns across 10 bases. CDR1 is MRHNA, CDR2 SNTAGT, per germline. The CDR3 spans 17 residues. V shed 0 bases and J 0 bases; nucleotides not matched to a gene: 3. In nucleotides, the CDR3 is TGTGCCAGCAGTGACTCCAGCGGGGGGGCTAGCACAGATACGCAGTATTTT. Encoded protein: CASSDSSGGASTDTQYF.

V is TRBV15 and J is TRBJ2-7; 7 bases agree with TRBD2. The CDR3 consists of 15 residues. Per germline, CDR1 LNHNV and CDR2 YYDKDF (reference sequence). V shed 0 bases, J shed 3 bases, and the junction held 5 bases outside the gene matches. CDR3 loop: CATSRDRGGHYEQYF. The DNA of the CDR3 is TGTGCCACCAGCAGAGATAGGGGAGGGCACTACGAGCAGTACTTC.

The chain has TRBV4-2 and TRBJ2-3, with TRBD1 as a possible D gene (5 bases). Between the trimmed V and J ends, which lost 1 base and 1 base, there was a span of 15 bases. Germline values: CDR1 LGHNA, CDR2 YNFKEQ. The CDR3 extends over 17 amino acids. The DNA for the CDR3 is TGTGCCAGCAGCCAAGTCAGCAGGGTGCTAGGCACAGATACGCAGTATTTT. As protein: CASSQVSRVLGTDTQYF.

V is TRBV7-2 and J is TRBJ1-4, with unresolved D. The germline V gene has CDR1 SGHTA and CDR2 FQGNSA. V dropped 5 bases and J dropped 8 bases, with 12 bases sitting between them. This CDR3 is built from 13 residues. CDR3 DNA sequence: TGTGCCAGCAGCAATTGGGCAGACGAAAAACTGTTTTTT. Protein: CASSNWADEKLFF.

V is TRBV7-2 and J is TRBJ2-5; TRBD1 matches at 9 bases. Germline values: CDR1 SGHTA, CDR2 FQGNSA. The CDR3 extends over 15 amino acids. The junction had 7 bases not matched to a gene; V was cut back by 6 bases and J by 2 bases. This CDR3 is CASRTNRGRQETQYF. CDR3 DNA sequence: TGTGCCAGCAGAACGAACAGGGGGCGTCAAGAGACCCAGTACTTC.

The chain joins TRBV19 to TRBJ2-7; TRBD1 agrees at 12 bases. Trimming at V came to 8 bases and at J to 5 bases, leaving 10 bases not matched to a gene. This CDR3 spans 15 amino acids. Germline lookup yields CDR1 LNHDA and CDR2 SQIVND (reference sequence). The CDR3 reads CASPRWDRGLDEQYF. The CDR3 coding sequence is TGTGCCAGTCCCCGGTGGGACAGGGGGCTTGACGAGCAGTACTTC.

CDR3 nucleotide sequence: TGTGCCAGCAGCTTAACGTGGGGGGAAACTGAAGCTTTCTTT. It is translated as CASSLTWGETEAFF. The rearrangement uses TRBV7-3 and TRBJ1-1, with D possibly TRBD1 on 5 matching bases. V lost 0 bases and J lost 5, with 10 bases in between. This CDR3 spans 14 amino acids. Germline V CDR1 and CDR2: SGHTA, FQGTGA.

The gene calls are TRBV27 and TRBJ1-1; maybe TRBD1 (6 bases). V lost 5 bases and J lost 4, with 14 bases in between. The germline V gene encodes CDR1 MNHEY and CDR2 SMNVEV (reference sequence). CDR3 size: 14 residues. The CDR3 protein is CASSTQGSGTEAFF. In DNA, the CDR3 is TGTGCCAGCAGTACACAGGGATCAGGCACTGAAGCTTTCTTT.

The chain links TRBV5-1 to TRBJ2-7; 10 nucleotides line up with TRBD1. This CDR3 has 15 amino acids. J lost 5 bases, V lost 4 bases, and 9 bases had no gene match. Germline assignment: CDR1 SGHRS and CDR2 YFSETQ. CDR3 sequence: CASSPRTGGTHEQYF. The DNA for the CDR3 is TGCGCCAGCAGCCCGAGGACAGGGGGGACCCACGAGCAGTACTTC.

V usage is TRBV6-4 and J usage is TRBJ2-7; the match to TRBD1 covers 8 bases. The ends lost 6 bases at V and 7 bases at J; junction bases unmatched: 26. Germline assignment: CDR1 MRHNA and CDR2 SNTAGT. This CDR3 has 19 amino acids. The CDR3 protein is CASRCRKRTGTLVAGEQYF. In nucleotides, the CDR3 is TGTGCCAGCAGATGTCGAAAACGGACAGGGACCTTGGTTGCCGGAGAGCAGTACTTC.

This chain links TRBV18 with TRBJ1-2; no definite D call. V gave up 0 bases and J gave up 3 bases, with 8 bases separating them. The CDR3 consists of 14 residues. Germline V gene data show CDR1 as KGHSH and CDR2 as LQKENI. CDR3 sequence (DNA): TGTGCCAGCTCACCACCAGCAGGAGACTATGGCTACACCTTC. This sequence encodes CASSPPAGDYGYTF.

V gene TRBV3-1 (or the pseudogene TRBV3-2) combines with J gene TRBJ1-6; no firm D call. Trimming cost V 2 bases and J 10 bases, with 12 bases left between them. This CDR3 is built from 14 residues. Per germline, CDR1 LGHDT and CDR2 YNNKEL (reference sequence). The CDR3 nucleotides are TGTGCCAGCAGCCAACGGACCGCCGGCTCACCCCTCCACTTT. It specifies CASSQRTAGSPLHF.

The chain joins TRBV10-3 to TRBJ2-7, with D perhaps matching TRBD1 (6 bases). CDR3 length equals 15 residues. V was cut by 8 bases and J by 7 bases, with 24 bases left in between. CDR1 is ENHRY, CDR2 SYGVKD, per germline. The CDR3 loop reads CAIGRTEGEGGEQYF. In nucleotides, the CDR3 is TGTGCCATCGGCCGGACTGAGGGGGAAGGGGGTGAGCAGTACTTC.

This clone was seen a few times. The rearrangement links TRBV7-2 to TRBJ2-4; no clear D. Germline CDR1 is SGHTA and CDR2 is FQGNSA. The CDR3 has 15 residues. V shed 0 bases and J shed 9 bases, with 15 bases lying between them. This CDR3 is CASSLADRFRVIQYF. CDR3 bases: TGTGCCAGCAGCTTAGCGGACCGGTTTAGGGTCATTCAGTACTTC.

The chain recombines TRBV28 with TRBJ1-3; the D gene is possibly TRBD1 (5 bases). The germline gives CDR1 MDHEN, CDR2 SYDVKM. This CDR3 spans 16 amino acids. V was shortened by 4 bases and J by 2 bases, with 15 bases between the two germline ends. The CDR3 loop is CASSSPGGGAGNTIYF. CDR3 coding DNA: TGTGCCAGCAGTTCCCCGGGGGGAGGTGCTGGAAACACCATATATTTT.

This chain uses TRBV19 with TRBJ1-5; the match to TRBD1 covers 7 bases. This CDR3 has 16 residues. Germline trimming cut 1 base from V and 0 bases from J; bases unmatched to any gene: 3. From germline, CDR1 is LNHDA and CDR2 SQIVND (reference sequence). CDR3 sequence: CASSIGGQTSNQPQHF. The CDR3 nucleotides read TGTGCCAGTAGTATAGGGGGACAGACTAGCAATCAGCCCCAGCATTTT.

This clone was counted once. The rearrangement joins TRBV2 to TRBJ2-3; D is uncertain. CDR1 SNHLY and CDR2 FYNNEI come from the germline V gene. V was pared by 0 bases and J by 4 bases, with 11 bases between. The CDR3 sequence is 15 residues long. As DNA, the CDR3 is TGTGCCAGCAGTGAAGCGCTTATGTTCGCAGATACGCAGTATTTT. This encodes CASSEALMFADTQYF. The full variable domain, completed using reference TRBV2 and TRBJ2-3, is EPEVTQTPSHQVTQMGQEVILRCVPISNHLYFYWYRQILGQKVEFLVSFYNNEISEKSEIFDDQFSVERPDGSNFTLKIRSTKLEDSAMYFCASSEALMFADTQYFGPGTRLTVL.

This chain uses TRBV24-1 with TRBJ1-5; tentative D call: TRBD1 (5 bases). CDR3 length equals 12 residues. With 9 bases removed from V and 6 bases from J, the gap between germline ends came to 11 bases. Germline lookup yields CDR1 KGHDR and CDR2 SFDVKD. The CDR3 spells CATLWGSQPQHF. Written as DNA, the CDR3 is TGTGCCACCCTCTGGGGGAGTCAGCCCCAGCATTTT.

The chain is built from TRBV7-9 and TRBJ1-4; 8 nucleotides agree with TRBD1. The CDR3 length is 13 residues. V lost 5 bases, J lost 8 bases, and 4 bases stayed unmatched. Germline assignment: CDR1 SEHNR and CDR2 FQNEAQ (reference sequence). DNA of the CDR3: TGTGCCAGCAGCGCGAACAGGGGGGAAAAACTGTTTTTT. Translation: CASSANRGEKLFF.

The genes are TRBV5-6 and TRBJ1-2; 7 positions agree with TRBD1. Trimming cost V 3 bases and J 5 bases; bases outside gene matches: 4. The CDR3 consists of 13 residues. The germline V gene has CDR1 SGHDT and CDR2 YYEEEE. CDR3 sequence reads: CASSYTGEYGYTF. The CDR3 DNA is TGTGCCAGCAGCTATACAGGGGAGTATGGCTACACCTTC.